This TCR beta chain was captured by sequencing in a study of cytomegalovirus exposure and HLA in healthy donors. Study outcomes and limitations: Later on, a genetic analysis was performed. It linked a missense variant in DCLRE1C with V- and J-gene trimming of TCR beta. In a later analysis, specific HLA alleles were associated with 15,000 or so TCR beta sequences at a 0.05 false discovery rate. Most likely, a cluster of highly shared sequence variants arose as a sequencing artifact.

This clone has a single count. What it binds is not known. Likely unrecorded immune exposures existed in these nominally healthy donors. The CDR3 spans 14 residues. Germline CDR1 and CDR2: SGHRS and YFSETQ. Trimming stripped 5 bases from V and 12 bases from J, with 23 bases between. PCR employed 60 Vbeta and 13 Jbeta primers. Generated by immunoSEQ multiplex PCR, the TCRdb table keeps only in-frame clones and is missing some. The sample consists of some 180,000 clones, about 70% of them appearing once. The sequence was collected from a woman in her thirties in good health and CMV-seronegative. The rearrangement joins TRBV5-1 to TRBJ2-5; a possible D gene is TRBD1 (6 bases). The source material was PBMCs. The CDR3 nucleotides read TGCGCCAGCAGTCCTGAGGCAGGGGAAGGAAAAGAGTACTTC. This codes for CASSPEAGEGKEYF.